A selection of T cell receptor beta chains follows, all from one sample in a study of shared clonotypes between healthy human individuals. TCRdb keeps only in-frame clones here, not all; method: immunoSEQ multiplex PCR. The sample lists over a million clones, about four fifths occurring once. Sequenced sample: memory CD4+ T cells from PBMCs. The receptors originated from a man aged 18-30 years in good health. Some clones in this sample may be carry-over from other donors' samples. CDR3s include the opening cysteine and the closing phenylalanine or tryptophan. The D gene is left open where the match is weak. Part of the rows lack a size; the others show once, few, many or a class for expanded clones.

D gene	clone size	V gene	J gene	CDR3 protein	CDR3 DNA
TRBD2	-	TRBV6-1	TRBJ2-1	CASVRLAAYNEQFF	TGTGCCAGCGTCAGACTAGCGGCGTACAATGAGCAGTTCTTC
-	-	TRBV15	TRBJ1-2	CATSRVGTLNYGYTF	TGTGCCACCAGCAGAGTGGGGACGCTAAACTATGGCTACACCTTC
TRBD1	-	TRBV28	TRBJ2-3	CASTIRQGRTLATDTQYF	TGTGCCAGCACGATAAGACAGGGGAGGACCCTAGCCACAGATACGCAGTATTTT
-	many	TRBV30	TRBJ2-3	CAWTRGDTQYF	TGTGCCTGGACCAGGGGAGATACGCAGTATTTT
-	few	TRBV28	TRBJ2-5	CASSTLQGGVRETQYF	TGTGCCAGCAGTACCTTACAGGGAGGGGTCCGAGAGACCCAGTACTTC
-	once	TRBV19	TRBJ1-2	CALVGWRYGYTF	TGTGCCCTAGTAGGATGGCGTTATGGCTACACCTTC
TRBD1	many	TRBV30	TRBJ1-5	CAWSVQGDQPQHF	TGTGCCTGGAGTGTACAGGGGGATCAGCCCCAGCATTTT
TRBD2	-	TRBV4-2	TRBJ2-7	CASSQTSGNYEQYF	TGTGCCAGCAGCCAGACTAGCGGGAACTACGAGCAGTACTTC
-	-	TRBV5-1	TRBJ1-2	CASSAGPNYGYTF	TGCGCCAGCAGCGCGGGTCCTAACTATGGCTACACCTTC
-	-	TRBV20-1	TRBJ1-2	CSARVPYGYTF	TGCAGTGCTAGAGTGCCGTATGGCTACACCTTC
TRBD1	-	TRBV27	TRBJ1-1	CASSRRQGGTEAFF	TGTGCCAGCAGTAGAAGACAGGGAGGGACTGAAGCTTTCTTT
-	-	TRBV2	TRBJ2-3	CASSELSPSTDTQYF	TGTGCCAGCAGTGAGCTCTCTCCGTCCACAGATACGCAGTATTTT
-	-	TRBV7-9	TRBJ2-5	CASREQETQYF	TGTGCCAGCAGGGAGCAAGAGACCCAGTACTTC
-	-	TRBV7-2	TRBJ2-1	CASSPTGSPNEQFF	TGTGCCAGCAGCCCCACCGGGAGCCCCAATGAGCAGTTCTTC
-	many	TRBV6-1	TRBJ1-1	CASSERVGNTEAFF	TGTGCCAGCAGTGAACGGGTTGGGAACACTGAAGCTTTCTTT
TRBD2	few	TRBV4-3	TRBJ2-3	CASSHPIPGTSGSGSTDTQYF	TGCGCCAGCAGCCACCCAATACCCGGGACTAGCGGGAGTGGAAGCACAGATACGCAGTATTTT
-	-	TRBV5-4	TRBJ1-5	CASSFRRVQNQPQHF	TGTGCCAGCAGCTTTAGGAGGGTGCAAAATCAGCCCCAGCATTTT
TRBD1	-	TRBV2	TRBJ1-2	CASSAGGAGGYTF	TGTGCCAGCAGCGCAGGGGGGGCGGGTGGCTACACCTTC
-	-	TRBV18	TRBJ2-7	CASSPTGTPYEQYF	TGTGCCAGCTCACCCACAGGGACACCCTACGAGCAGTACTTC
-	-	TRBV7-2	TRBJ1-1	CASSFRGGNTGAFF	TGTGCCAGCAGCTTTAGGGGAGGAAACACTGGAGCTTTCTTT
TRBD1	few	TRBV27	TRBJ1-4	CASSLWTGEDEKLFF	TGTGCCAGCAGTTTATGGACAGGGGAGGACGAAAAACTGTTTTTT
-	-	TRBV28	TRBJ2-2	CASTSSGARVVGRPELFF	TGTGCCAGCACCTCGTCAGGGGCAAGGGTGGTGGGGCGCCCTGAGCTGTTTTTT
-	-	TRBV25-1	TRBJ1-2	CASSKGGDYGYTF	TGTGCCAGCAGTAAGGGGGGCGACTATGGCTACACCTTC
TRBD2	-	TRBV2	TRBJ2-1	CASRAGGLHEQFF	TGTGCCAGCAGAGCGGGAGGGTTGCATGAGCAGTTCTTC
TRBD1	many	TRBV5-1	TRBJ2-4	CASSLGQGQNIQYF	TGCGCCAGCAGCTTGGGACAGGGCCAAAACATTCAGTACTTC
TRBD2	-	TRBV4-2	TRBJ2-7	CASSQEAGGRLEQYF	TGTGCCAGCAGCCAAGAGGCGGGAGGGCGTTTGGAGCAGTACTTC
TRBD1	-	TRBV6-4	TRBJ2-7	CASTRGQTHEQYF	TGTGCCAGCACCAGGGGACAGACCCACGAGCAGTACTTC
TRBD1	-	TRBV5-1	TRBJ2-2	CASRFGDRGVTGELFF	TGCGCCAGCAGGTTTGGCGACAGGGGAGTGACCGGGGAGCTGTTTTTT
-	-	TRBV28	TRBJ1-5	CASSLTHNQPQHF	TGTGCCAGCAGTTTAACCCACAATCAGCCCCAGCATTTT
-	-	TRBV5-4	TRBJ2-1	CASSSMNWGDYNEQFF	TGTGCCAGCAGCTCTATGAACTGGGGGGACTACAATGAGCAGTTCTTC
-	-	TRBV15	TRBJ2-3	CATSRSTGISTDTQYF	TGTGCCACCAGCAGGAGCACAGGGATAAGCACAGATACGCAGTATTTT
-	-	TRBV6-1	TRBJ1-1	CAGAWNTEAFF	TGTGCGGGGGCCTGGAACACTGAAGCTTTCTTT
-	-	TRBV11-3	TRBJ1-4	CASSLVVIPKATNEKLFF	TGTGCCAGCAGCTTAGTGGTCATACCTAAAGCAACTAATGAAAAACTGTTTTTT
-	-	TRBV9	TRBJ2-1	CASSVAAWGNEQFF	TGTGCCAGCAGCGTAGCGGCGTGGGGGAATGAGCAGTTCTTC
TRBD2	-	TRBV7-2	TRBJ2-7	CASSSEPVAGAHEQYF	TGTGCCAGCAGCTCCGAACCTGTAGCGGGAGCCCACGAGCAGTACTTC
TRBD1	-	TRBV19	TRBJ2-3	CASSPGQGATDTQYF	TGTGCCAGTAGTCCTGGACAGGGGGCCACAGATACGCAGTATTTT
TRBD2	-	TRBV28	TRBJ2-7	CASSSSGRNSEQYF	TGTGCCAGCAGTTCTAGCGGGAGGAACTCCGAGCAGTACTTC
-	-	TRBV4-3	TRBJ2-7	CASSQGVSRAGLSYEQYF	TGCGCCAGCAGCCAAGGTGTGTCTAGGGCAGGACTTTCCTACGAGCAGTACTTC
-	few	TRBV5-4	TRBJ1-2	CASSLAGGYGYTF	TGTGCCAGCAGCTTGGCCGGGGGATATGGCTACACCTTC
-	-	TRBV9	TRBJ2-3	CASSFTDTQYF	TGTGCCAGCTCGTTCACAGATACGCAGTATTTT
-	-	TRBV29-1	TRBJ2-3	CSVAWTADTQYF	TGCAGCGTCGCTTGGACGGCAGATACGCAGTATTTT
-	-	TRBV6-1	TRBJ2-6	CASSVAGLNVLTF	TGTGCCAGCAGTGTTGCAGGGCTCAACGTCCTGACTTTC
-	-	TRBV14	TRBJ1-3	CASSQVGHRISGNTIYF	TGTGCCAGCAGCCAAGTGGGCCACCGAATCTCTGGAAACACCATATATTTT
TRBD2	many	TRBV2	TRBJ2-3	CASSGGRGAVDTQYF	TGTGCCAGCAGTGGCGGGAGGGGGGCCGTCGATACGCAGTATTTT
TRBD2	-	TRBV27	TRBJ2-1	CASSSWTSGNNEQFF	TGTGCCAGCAGTTCCTGGACTAGCGGTAACAATGAGCAGTTCTTC
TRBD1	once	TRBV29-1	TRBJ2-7	CSAQDRGDYEQYF	TGCAGCGCACAGGACAGGGGAGACTACGAGCAGTACTTC
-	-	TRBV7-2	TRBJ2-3	CASSLRQYTDTQYF	TGTGCCAGCAGCCTCCGACAGTACACAGATACGCAGTATTTT
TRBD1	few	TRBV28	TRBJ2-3	CAIATGTGKDTQYF	TGTGCCATAGCGACCGGGACAGGAAAGGATACGCAGTATTTT
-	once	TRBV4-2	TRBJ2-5	CASSQLEGQETQYF	TGTGCCAGCAGCCAACTTGAAGGGCAAGAGACCCAGTACTTC
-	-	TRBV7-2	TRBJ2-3	CASSLSLWGDTQYF	TGTGCCAGCAGCTTATCCCTATGGGGCGATACGCAGTATTTT
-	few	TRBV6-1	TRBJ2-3	CASKRTASTDTQYF	TGTGCCAGCAAAAGGACTGCTAGCACAGATACGCAGTATTTT
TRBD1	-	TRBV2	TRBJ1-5	CASNPDRAQPQHF	TGTGCCAGCAACCCGGACAGGGCGCAGCCCCAGCATTTT
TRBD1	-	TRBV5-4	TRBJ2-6	CASSPQGAGANVLTF	TGTGCCAGCAGCCCACAGGGGGCTGGGGCCAACGTCCTGACTTTC